This TCR beta chain emerged from a study of cytomegalovirus exposure and HLA in healthy donors. Study details: A data release that came early held roughly 80 million unique TCRs from HLA-typed donors.

The PCR contained 60 Vbeta and 13 Jbeta primers. Generated by immunoSEQ multiplex PCR, the TCRdb table keeps only in-frame clones and is missing some. Seen here are roughly 200,000 clones, 70% to 80% observed once, and the top ten hold around an eighth. From germline, CDR1 is MNHNS and CDR2 SASEGT. V was pared by 0 bases and J by 6 bases, with 3 bases of the junction left unmatched. The CDR3 runs to 15 residues. This clonotype was sampled from a woman aged 30 to 39 in good health and CMV-seropositive. The chain employs TRBV6-1 and TRBJ1-4; 8 positions agree with TRBD1. Sequencing was carried out using PBMCs. Here the CDR3 DNA reads TGTGCCAGCAGTGAAGCGACAGGGGCGGATGAAAAACTGTTTTTT. It encodes CASSEATGADEKLFF.